These 31 T cell receptor beta chains came from one sample sequenced in a study of CD8 T cells in ankylosing spondylitis. One entry per CDR3 protein results from TCRdb running MiXCR on the 5' RACE reads. This sample has 250,000 to 350,000 distinct CDR3 sequences; around 18% occur once, and the top ten carry less than 9%. The sample was blood, either unsorted or a sorted T cell fraction (not recorded which). The receptors originated from a male donor with ankylosing spondylitis or in good health (not recorded which).

This clonotype was counted only a few times. V is TRBV20-1 and J is TRBJ2-5; 9 nucleotides agree with TRBD1. J gave up 1 base and V 3 bases, and 6 bases lay outside the gene matches. In germline, CDR1 is DFQATT, CDR2 SNEGSKA (reference sequence). CDR3 length: 15 amino acids. The CDR3 loop reads CSARGTGIGQETQYF. The CDR3 region has the DNA TGCAGTGCTAGGGGGACAGGGATCGGCCAAGAGACCCAGTACTTC.

The J gene is TRBJ2-7, the V gene TRBV21-1; the table's D call, TRBD1, has no DNA check behind it. TRBV21-1 is a pseudogene. The CDR3 is made up of 16 amino acids. CDR3 loop: CTSSKTRDRHSYEQYV. DNA for the CDR3: TGTACCAGCAGCAAAACCCGGGACAGGCACTCCTACGAGCAGTACGTC.

This clonotype was observed a few times. J is TRBJ2-3 and V is TRBV4-1, with D maybe TRBD2 (5 bases). The CDR3 covers 15 residues. V was shortened by 4 bases and J by 3 bases, with 14 bases between the two germline ends. In germline, CDR1 is MGHRA, CDR2 YSYEKL. The DNA of the CDR3 is TGCGCCAGCAGCCCTTCGTCGGGAAGAACAGATACGCAGTATTTT. Protein sequence: CASSPSSGRTDTQYF.

This clonotype was counted only a few times. The rearrangement joins TRBV5-1 to TRBJ2-7, with TRBD1 identical over 7 bases. The germline V gene encodes CDR1 SGHRS and CDR2 YFSETQ. The CDR3 spans 13 residues. Unmatched junction bases numbered 3, after V lost 0 bases and J lost 6 bases. The CDR3 DNA sequence: TGCGCCAGCAGCTTGGAGACAGGGTTCGAGCAGTACGTC. It codes for CASSLETGFEQYV.

This clonotype was counted a few times. The chain carries TRBV28 and TRBJ2-1, with D possibly matching TRBD1 (6 bases). The CDR3 has 13 residues. The germline CDR1 and CDR2 sequences are MDHEN and SYDVKM. With 2 bases removed from V and 6 bases from J, the gap between germline ends came to 8 bases. This CDR3 reads CASSLGTFNEQFF. The CDR3 nucleotides are TGTGCCAGCAGTTTAGGGACATTCAATGAGCAGTTCTTC.

This clonotype was seen many times. The V gene is TRBV11-2, the J gene TRBJ1-2; TRBD1 agrees at 7 bases. Germline V CDR1 and CDR2: SGHAT, FQNNGV. The CDR3 contains 13 residues. The ends lost 2 bases at V and 4 bases at J; junction bases unmatched: 1. The CDR3 sequence: CASSLRQGYGYTF. In nucleotides, the CDR3 is TGTGCCAGCAGCTTAAGACAGGGCTATGGCTACACCTTC.

V is TRBV5-1 and J is TRBJ2-3; TRBD2 is a possible D gene (6 bases). From germline, CDR1 is SGHRS and CDR2 YFSETQ. The V and J ends lost 3 bases and 0 bases respectively, with 29 bases between them. The CDR3 spans 21 residues. The CDR3 DNA reads as TGCGCCAGCAGCTCCGGAAGAACCACTAGCAGCCTAGGCCCAAGCACAGATACGCAGTATTTT. Its protein is CASSSGRTTSSLGPSTDTQYF.

This clonotype has at least ten counts. The chain uses TRBV9 and TRBJ2-2, with 7 nucleotides matching TRBD1. V trimming: 0 bases; J trimming: 4 bases; junction bases outside the gene matches: 3. The CDR3 is made up of 15 amino acids. Germline values: CDR1 SGDLS, CDR2 YYNGEE. In DNA, the CDR3 is TGTGCCAGCAGCGTAGCACAGGGGATCACCGGGGAGCTGTTTTTT. This sequence encodes CASSVAQGITGELFF.

This clonotype was counted between two and nine times. In DNA, the CDR3 is TGTGCCATAGACAGGGGGTATGGCTACACCTTC. Its protein is CAIDRGYGYTF. The rearrangement links TRBV28 to TRBJ1-2; 9 positions agree with TRBD1. CDR1 and CDR2 from the germline V gene are MDHEN and SYDVKM. This CDR3 comprises 11 residues. Trimming took 10 bases from V and 5 from J; bases not matched to a gene: 2.

This clonotype was seen a few times. This rearrangement joins TRBV6-1 to TRBJ1-4, with 7 bases aligning to TRBD1. The CDR3 has 14 amino acids. Unmatched junction bases numbered 3, after V lost 3 bases and J lost 5 bases. Germline-derived CDR1 and CDR2 are MNHNS and SASEGT. The CDR3 loop reads CASSDRGANEKLFF. CDR3 nucleotides: TGTGCCAGCAGTGACAGGGGGGCCAATGAAAAACTGTTTTTT.

The chain combines TRBV7-9 with TRBJ2-3; D is possibly TRBD2 (6 bases). This CDR3 is 13 amino acids long. The germline CDR1 and CDR2 sequences are SEHNR and FQNEAQ (reference sequence). V was cut by 4 bases and J by 5 bases, with 10 bases left in between. CDR3 DNA: TGTGCCAGCAGCTATACCGGGGGAGATACGCAGTATTTT. Amino acids: CASSYTGGDTQYF.

Remarks on this clonotype: Relative to the germline gene, one junction end is altered; a read error may explain this. The chain links TRBV20-1 to TRBJ2-3; 7 nucleotides agree with TRBD1. The CDR3 runs to 16 residues. Germline V gene lookup returns CDR1 DFQATT and CDR2 SNEGSKA (reference sequence). The CDR3 bases are TGCTGTGCTAGAGATTTGACAGGGTACGGCACAGATACGCAGTATTTT. This sequence encodes CCARDLTGYGTDTQYF.

This clonotype was counted only a few times. The DNA for the CDR3 is TGTGCCAGCAGTTTTTTAGGACTAGATACCGCCGGGGAGCTGTTTTTT. Protein sequence: CASSFLGLDTAGELFF. The chain is built from TRBV27 and TRBJ2-2; 7 bases are shared with TRBD2. The V gene end was trimmed by 3 bases and the J gene end by 6 bases; junction bases not matched to a gene: 10. CDR1 is MNHEY and CDR2 is SMNVEV in the germline V gene (reference sequence). This CDR3 is 16 amino acids long.

The genes are TRBV5-1 and TRBJ1-1; tentatively, D is TRBD1 (6 bases). CDR3 length equals 16 residues. Per germline, CDR1 SGHRS and CDR2 YFSETQ. V was cut by 1 base and J by 0 bases, with 13 bases left in between. The CDR3 reads CASSLFRTAMNTEAFF. As DNA, the CDR3 is TGCGCCAGCAGCTTGTTCCGGACAGCGATGAACACTGAAGCTTTCTTT.

In this sample, this clonotype turned up a few times. This chain links TRBV28 with TRBJ2-7; D call uncertain. This CDR3 spans 13 amino acids. Germline V gives CDR1 MDHEN, CDR2 SYDVKM. The V end was cut by 2 bases, the J end by 2 bases, with 7 bases between. The CDR3 nucleotides read TGTGCCAGCAGTTTAGTGGGCGCCTACGAGCAGTACGTC. Translating it yields CASSLVGAYEQYV.

This clonotype occurred a few times. The genes are TRBV5-6 and TRBJ2-7; a weak D match, TRBD1 (6 bases). Trimming removed 1 base at V and 9 bases at J, with 14 bases between. Germline V gene data show CDR1 as SGHDT and CDR2 as YYEEEE. The CDR3 has 13 amino acids. CDR3 loop: CASSLRDGGRQYV. CDR3 coding DNA: TGTGCCAGCAGCTTGCGTGATGGGGGCCGGCAGTACGTC.

This clonotype was counted between two and nine times. V is TRBV5-1 and J is TRBJ1-1; no firm D call. The CDR3 length is 14 residues. With 5 bases removed from V and 1 base from J, the gap between germline ends came to 12 bases. Germline-derived CDR1 and CDR2 are SGHRS and YFSETQ. This CDR3 reads CASRDGLRNTEAFF. The DNA for the CDR3 is TGCGCCAGCAGGGACGGTCTGCGGAACACTGAAGCTTTCTTT.

This clonotype turned up a few times. The CDR3 spells CASSLTPATNEKLFF. Here the CDR3 DNA reads TGCGCCAGCAGCTTGACGCCGGCAACTAATGAAAAACTGTTTTTT. The chain joins TRBV5-1 to TRBJ1-4; D is unresolved. V was pared by 1 base and J by 0 bases, with 7 bases between. CDR1 and CDR2 from the germline V gene are SGHRS and YFSETQ. The CDR3 consists of 15 residues.

There are many counts of this clonotype. V usage is TRBV20-1 and J usage is TRBJ2-7; D may be TRBD2 (7 bases). V gave up 0 bases and J gave up 2 bases, with 14 bases separating them. The CDR3 runs to 15 residues. Germline-derived CDR1 and CDR2 are DFQATT and SNEGSKA (reference sequence). CDR3 DNA sequence: TGCAGTGCTAGAGAGCTCTTAGGGGGGGCCTACGAGCAGTACGTC. It codes for CSARELLGGAYEQYV.

V and J are TRBV7-9 and TRBJ2-7, with D perhaps matching TRBD1 or TRBD2 (6 bases each). In germline, CDR1 is SEHNR, CDR2 FQNEAQ (reference sequence). CDR3 length equals 17 residues. V was trimmed by 1 base and J by 3 bases, leaving 19 bases between them. The CDR3 nucleotides are TGTGCCAGCAGCTTAGGGCGGGGCAGGGGAAGATACTACGAGCAGTACGTC. This gives the protein CASSLGRGRGRYYEQYV.

This clonotype has just one count. A read error is possible here, since a much larger clone lies one base away. The gene calls are TRBV5-1 and TRBJ2-1; D possibly uses TRBD1 or TRBD2 (5 bases each). Deletions cut 0 bases from V and 0 bases from J, with 10 bases between. There are 16 residues in the CDR3. Germline CDR1 is SGHRS and CDR2 is YFSETQ. The CDR3 bases are TGCGCCAGCAGCTTGGGGGGGAGTAACTCCTACAATGAGCAGTTCTTC. This encodes CASSLGGSNSYNEQFF.

This chain joins TRBV7-2 and TRBJ2-4, with D perhaps matching TRBD1 or TRBD2 (5 bases each). CDR3 length equals 13 residues. Germline loops: CDR1 SGHTA, CDR2 FQGNSA. V lost 7 bases and J 5 bases, leaving 12 bases between the germline ends. The CDR3 DNA reads as TGTGCCAGCAATGTCCAGGGAGAAAACATTCAGTACTTC. It specifies CASNVQGENIQYF.

This clonotype has a count of ten or more. The chain recombines TRBV24-1 with TRBJ2-1, with D possibly matching TRBD1 (5 bases). V was pared by 4 bases and J by 7 bases, with 10 bases between. CDR1 and CDR2 (germline): KGHDR, SFDVKD. This CDR3 comprises 13 residues. The chain's CDR3 is CATSDAGLNEQFF. The CDR3 bases are TGTGCCACCAGTGACGCAGGGTTAAATGAGCAGTTCTTC.

This clonotype was seen a handful of times. This chain links TRBV6-5 with TRBJ1-6; D is unclear. Germline V gene lookup returns CDR1 MNHEY and CDR2 SVGAGI. CDR3 length equals 17 residues. With 2 bases removed from V and 5 bases from J, the gap between germline ends came to 16 bases. The CDR3 here is CASSYPDGSWDNSPLHF. CDR3 DNA sequence: TGTGCCAGCAGTTACCCAGATGGGAGTTGGGATAATTCACCCCTCCACTTT.

In this sample, this clonotype turned up a few times. This sequence joins TRBV5-1 and TRBJ1-4; 10 positions match TRBD1. V gave up 4 bases and J gave up 7 bases; unmatched junction bases: 4. The CDR3 has 14 residues. CDR1 and CDR2 (germline): SGHRS, YFSETQ. CDR3 DNA sequence: TGCGCCAGCAGCCCGGGACAGGGGTCTGAAAAACTGTTTTTT. The encoded protein is CASSPGQGSEKLFF.

The chain couples TRBV15 to TRBJ1-6, with TRBD1 as a possible D gene (5 bases). V was trimmed by 1 base and J by 6 bases, leaving 7 bases between them. The CDR3 loop spans 14 amino acids. The germline V gene has CDR1 LNHNV and CDR2 YYDKDF (reference sequence). As DNA, the CDR3 is TGTGCCACCAGCAGAGGGGACGGTAATTCACCCCTCCACTTT. This codes for CATSRGDGNSPLHF.

There are a few counts of this clonotype. The V and J genes are TRBV7-2 and TRBJ2-7; weak D call: TRBD2 (5 bases). V was pared by 2 bases and J by 6 bases, with 14 bases between. Germline V gene lookup returns CDR1 SGHTA and CDR2 FQGNSA. This CDR3 has 14 residues. CDR3 sequence reads: CASSLQAFGVEQYV. The CDR3 nucleotides read TGTGCCAGCAGCTTACAAGCATTCGGGGTCGAGCAGTACGTC.

This clonotype was observed many times. The genes are TRBV7-3 and TRBJ2-7; a possible D gene is TRBD2 (5 bases). CDR3 size: 13 residues. Germline V gives CDR1 SGHTA, CDR2 FQGTGA. V shed 4 bases and J shed 3 bases, with 10 bases lying between them. CDR3 sequence: CASSYERYYEQYV. CDR3 bases: TGTGCCAGCAGCTACGAGCGGTACTACGAGCAGTACGTC.

This clonotype has more than one count but fewer than ten. The chain uses TRBV27 and TRBJ2-2, with 11 bases fitting TRBD2. J lost 6 bases, V lost 1 base, and 1 base had no gene match. The CDR3 runs to 15 residues. Germline V CDR1 and CDR2: MNHEY, SMNVEV (reference sequence). The CDR3 loop reads CASSLLAGGSGELFF. The CDR3 DNA follows: TGTGCCAGCAGTTTATTAGCGGGAGGGTCCGGGGAGCTGTTTTTT.

This clonotype was observed a few times. This rearrangement joins TRBV12-3 or TRBV12-4 to TRBJ1-1; D may be TRBD1 (6 bases). With 7 bases removed from V and 4 bases from J, the gap between germline ends came to 10 bases. The CDR3 spans 12 residues. CDR3 sequence (DNA): TGTGCCAGCACCTTGACAGGCACTGAAGCTTTCTTT. Amino acid sequence: CASTLTGTEAFF.

In this sample, this clonotype turned up a few times. The V call is TRBV20-1, the J call TRBJ2-3; 7 bases map to TRBD1. This CDR3 has 13 amino acids. Germline V CDR1 and CDR2: DFQATT, SNEGSKA (reference sequence). With V trimmed by 4 bases and J by 2 bases, 3 bases remained unmatched. Here the CDR3 DNA reads TGCAGTGCTATGGACAGGCACACAGATACGCAGTATTTT. It translates to CSAMDRHTDTQYF.